This entry concerns a single T cell receptor (beta chain). Its matching antigen is unknown. The entry originates in a study of shared clonotypes between healthy human individuals. General study results and limits: Among several donors, approximately 5% of naive CD4 clonotypes were found in common. Investigators expected sequencing depth to affect clonotype sharing among donors.

The test was conducted at deep level. The repertoire was sequenced with immunoSEQ multiplex PCR; TCRdb's copy has only in-frame clones and lacks some. Here the sample spans approximately 530,000 clones, 90% to 96% being singletons. Germline V CDR1 and CDR2: MNHEY, SMNVEV (reference sequence). The CDR3 totals 13 residues. Donation came from healthy HIV-negative adults that had no recent acute infections or vaccinations. The sample was naive CD4+ T cells sorted from blood. Described subset: CD45RA+ positively selected. The V and J genes are TRBV27 and TRBJ2-7; either TRBD1 or TRBD2 may supply D (5 bases each). The TCR was taken from a woman younger than 45 in good health. The CDR3 sequence: CGRVPGRIYEQYF. DNA for the CDR3: TGTGGGCGAGTACCGGGACGGATATACGAGCAGTACTTC.